This entry concerns a single T cell receptor beta chain. Its antigen remains unidentified. The protocol was immunoSEQ multiplex PCR, while the TCRdb copy is restricted to in-frame clones and leaves out a portion. The data hold some 7,000 clones, with roughly 23% observed a single time. This entry belongs to a study of T cells in localized non-small cell lung cancer. Broader study findings: Longer overall survival associated with higher blood T cell density; shorter survival with higher adjacent-lung clonality.

Germline V gene sequence: CDR1 MNHGY, CDR2 SAAAGT. The V end lost 1 base, the J end lost 11 bases, and 15 bases lay between the germline ends. The CDR3 is 15 residues long. The V call is TRBV6-8, the J call TRBJ1-6; D not certain. The input for sequencing was lung tumor tissue, taken before any cancer treatment. This clonotype originated in a man aged 40 to 70 with stage III squamous cell lung carcinoma. CDR3 nucleotides: TGTGCCAGCAGTTACTTGACCATGGGTCGTGCACCCCTCCACTTT. This gives the protein CASSYLTMGRAPLHF.